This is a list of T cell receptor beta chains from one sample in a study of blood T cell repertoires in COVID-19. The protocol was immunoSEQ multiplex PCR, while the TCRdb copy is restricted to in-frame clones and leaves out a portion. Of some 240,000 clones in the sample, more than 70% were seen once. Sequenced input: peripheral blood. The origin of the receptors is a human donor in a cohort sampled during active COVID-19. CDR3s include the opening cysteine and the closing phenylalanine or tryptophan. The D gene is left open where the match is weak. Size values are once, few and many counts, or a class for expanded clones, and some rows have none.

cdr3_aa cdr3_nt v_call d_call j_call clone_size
CSAWDSYEQYF TGCAGCGCCTGGGACAGCTACGAGCAGTACTTC TRBV29-1 TRBD1 TRBJ2-7 NA
CASRAVGGVETTEAFF TGTGCCAGCAGGGCCGTAGGAGGCGTTGAAACCACTGAAGCTTTCTTT TRBV5-5 NA TRBJ1-1 few
CASTNSGSYEQYF TGTGCCAGCACCAATAGCGGGTCCTACGAGCAGTACTTC TRBV5-5 TRBD2 TRBJ2-7 NA
CAWRAVGRESEKLFF TGTGCCTGGAGGGCCGTGGGGCGCGAGTCAGAAAAACTGTTTTTT TRBV30 NA TRBJ1-4 NA
CASRAPDRGINSPLHF TGTGCCAGTAGGGCGCCCGACAGGGGAATTAATTCACCCCTCCACTTT TRBV19 TRBD1 TRBJ1-6 NA
CASSPQGADTQYF TGCGCCAGCAGCCCTCAGGGGGCAGATACGCAGTATTTT TRBV5-1 TRBD1 TRBJ2-3 NA
CASSGLAVGLPSTDTQYF TGTGCCAGCAGTGGGCTAGCGGTTGGGCTTCCTAGCACAGATACGCAGTATTTT TRBV6-1 TRBD2 TRBJ2-3 NA
CASSPGAQETQYF TGTGCCAGCTCACCGGGGGCTCAAGAGACCCAGTACTTC TRBV18 NA TRBJ2-5 NA
CAWRHPSTSSYTF TGTGCCTGGAGACATCCCAGTACTAGTAGCTACACCTTC TRBV30 NA TRBJ1-2 NA
CASSLAEGSHTQYF TGTGCCAGCAGCTTAGCGGAGGGGTCCCATACGCAGTATTTT TRBV7-9 NA TRBJ2-3 NA
CATFHDRGLANYGYTF TGTGCCACCTTCCACGACAGGGGCCTAGCGAACTATGGCTACACCTTC TRBV24-1 TRBD1 TRBJ1-2 NA
CASSLVLAGDEQYF TGTGCCAGCAGCTTAGTACTAGCGGGAGACGAGCAGTACTTC TRBV5-5 TRBD2 TRBJ2-7 NA
CASSLLRDNPGRGYTF TGTGCCAGCAGTTTACTCCGGGACAACCCAGGGCGTGGCTACACCTTC TRBV28 NA TRBJ1-2 NA
CASSPGVRGAWETQYF TGTGCCAGCAGCCCGGGGGTCCGGGGGGCCTGGGAGACCCAGTACTTC TRBV11-3 NA TRBJ2-5 NA
CSVEDPSSRNERGRVETQYF TGCAGCGTTGAAGATCCGAGTAGCCGAAACGAGAGGGGGCGCGTGGAGACCCAGTACTTC TRBV29-1 TRBD1 TRBJ2-5 NA
CASSEEQNPRNEQFF TGTGCCAGCAGTGAAGAACAGAACCCTCGGAATGAGCAGTTCTTC TRBV2 NA TRBJ2-1 NA
CASSFSNEQFF TGTGCCAGCAGCTTTTCAAATGAGCAGTTCTTC TRBV11-2 NA TRBJ2-1 NA
CATSDSDRGSQPQHF TGTGCCACCAGTGATTCGGACAGGGGGTCTCAGCCCCAGCATTTT TRBV24-1 TRBD1 TRBJ1-5 NA
CASSVNDRGNYGYTF TGTGCCAGCAGCGTCAACGACAGGGGGAACTATGGCTACACCTTC TRBV9 TRBD1 TRBJ1-2 NA
CASSPLGGGRARNEQFF TGTGCCAGCAGCCCCCTCGGGGGCGGGAGGGCCAGGAATGAGCAGTTCTTC TRBV3-1/TRBV3-2 TRBD2 TRBJ2-1 NA
CASSQDGLASEQYF TGTGCCAGCAGCCAAGATGGCCTAGCGAGCGAGCAGTACTTC TRBV3-1/TRBV3-2 NA TRBJ2-7 NA
CASSREGEMF TGTGCCAGCAGCAGGGAGGGGGAAATGTTC TRBV6-5 NA TRBJ1-2 NA
CATSGWGGSSGNTIYF TGTGCCACCTCCGGATGGGGGGGCTCCTCTGGAAACACCATATATTTT TRBV7-2 NA TRBJ1-3 NA
CAKTRGGRRGGSPLHF TGTGCCAAAACCCGCGGGGGGCGAAGGGGAGGATCACCCCTCCACTTT TRBV2 NA TRBJ1-6 few
CASSPMAQGADTEAFF TGTGCCAGCAGCCCTATGGCACAGGGGGCCGACACTGAAGCTTTCTTT TRBV5-8 TRBD1 TRBJ1-1 few
CASSFRTLEVLRNSPLHF TGTGCCAGCAGCTTTAGGACACTTGAAGTCCTGCGGAATTCACCCCTCCACTTT TRBV5-4 NA TRBJ1-6 few
CASGEGGVTGELFF TGTGCCAGCGGTGAAGGGGGTGTCACCGGGGAGCTGTTTTTT TRBV9 NA TRBJ2-2 NA
CASSGKRGLAGDGASYEQYF TGTGCCAGCAGTGGAAAAAGGGGACTAGCGGGAGATGGGGCCTCCTACGAGCAGTACTTC TRBV9 TRBD2 TRBJ2-7 NA
CASSPLGRGERGNQPQHF TGTGCCAGCAGCCCCCTAGGTCGTGGGGAGAGGGGCAATCAGCCCCAGCATTTT TRBV28 NA TRBJ1-5 NA
CSASSGITEAFF TGCAGTGCTAGTTCGGGGATAACTGAAGCTTTCTTT TRBV20-1 NA TRBJ1-1 NA
CASSLYEGSYGYTF TGTGCCAGCAGTTTATATGAGGGAAGCTATGGCTACACCTTC TRBV28 NA TRBJ1-2 NA
CASRRQLYGYTF TGTGCCAGCAGGAGACAGCTCTATGGCTACACCTTC TRBV12-3/TRBV12-4 NA TRBJ1-2 many
CASSIDPSSYSTDTQYF TGTGCCAGTAGTATAGACCCTTCTAGTTACAGCACAGATACGCAGTATTTT TRBV19 NA TRBJ2-3 once
CASSPPGGGQYF TGTGCCAGCAGTCCCCCCGGGGGTGGGCAGTACTTC TRBV6-5 NA TRBJ2-7 NA
CASSPTGANYGYTF TGTGCCAGCAGCCCGACAGGGGCTAACTATGGCTACACCTTC TRBV6-2/TRBV6-3 TRBD1 TRBJ1-2 once
CASSPRAGGVTDTQYF TGTGCCAGCTCACCACGAGCGGGGGGGGTCACAGATACGCAGTATTTT TRBV18 TRBD2 TRBJ2-3 NA
CASSPDRGGYTGELFF TGTGCCAGCAGCCCCGACAGGGGGGGATACACCGGGGAGCTGTTTTTT TRBV5-4 TRBD1 TRBJ2-2 NA
CAISEPTNTEAFF TGTGCCATCAGTGAGCCGACAAACACTGAAGCTTTCTTT TRBV10-3 NA TRBJ1-1 NA
CASSQTRSSYNEQFF TGTGCCAGCAGCCAAACTCGGAGCTCCTACAATGAGCAGTTCTTC TRBV3-1/TRBV3-2 NA TRBJ2-1 NA
CASSQLGQMNTEAFF TGTGCCAGCAGCCAACTGGGACAGATGAACACTGAAGCTTTCTTT TRBV4-2 TRBD1 TRBJ1-1 NA
CAISPRGQSSYEQYF TGTGCCATCAGCCCCCGGGGACAGAGCTCCTACGAGCAGTACTTC TRBV10-3 TRBD1 TRBJ2-7 NA
CASSVMGLAGGLSSYEQYF TGTGCCAGCAGCGTAATGGGACTAGCGGGGGGCCTGAGCTCCTACGAGCAGTACTTC TRBV9 TRBD2 TRBJ2-7 NA
CASSEPGTGDTEAFF TGTGCCAGCAGTGAACCCGGGACAGGGGACACTGAAGCTTTCTTT TRBV25-1 TRBD1 TRBJ1-1 NA
CASSLTFYGYTF TGTGCCAGCAGTTTAACTTTCTATGGCTACACCTTC TRBV28 NA TRBJ1-2 NA
CASSLTGHYSGANVLTF TGCGCCAGCAGCTTGACAGGCCATTACTCTGGGGCCAACGTCCTGACTTTC TRBV5-1 NA TRBJ2-6 once
CASSLQGAYGYTF TGTGCCAGCAGCCTACAGGGGGCCTATGGCTACACCTTC TRBV12-3/TRBV12-4 TRBD1 TRBJ1-2 NA
CASRPAGENTEAFF TGTGCCAGCAGACCGGCCGGAGAAAACACTGAAGCTTTCTTT TRBV28 NA TRBJ1-1 NA
CASSPWTDIYEQYF TGCGCCAGCAGCCCCTGGACGGACATCTACGAGCAGTACTTC TRBV5-1 NA TRBJ2-7 NA